Listed below are T cell receptor beta chains from one sample, sequenced in a study of blood T cell repertoires in COVID-19. Assay used: immunoSEQ multiplex PCR; TCRdb lists only in-frame clones, some missing. The table records about 70,000 clones, around 87% of them present only once. Sequenced: peripheral blood. All receptors derive from a woman between 18 and 29 years old with acute or convalescent COVID-19. The conserved cysteine and the conserved F or W are not part of the CDR3 here. The order of the fields is V gene, D gene, J gene, CDR3 protein. The D gene is left open where the match is weak.

>TRBV25-1|TRBD1|TRBJ1-4
ASSYSGTGREKLF
>TRBV4-2|.|TRBJ1-4
ASSPPRVRGNEKLF
>TRBV14|TRBD2|TRBJ2-3
ASSGPGLASDTQY
>TRBV15|.|TRBJ1-4
ATSRVTTVNEKLF
>TRBV18|.|TRBJ1-3
ASSPPLGGSGNTIY
>TRBV28|TRBD1|TRBJ1-4
ASSAQRGQGAATNEKLF
>TRBV7-2|TRBD1|TRBJ1-5
ASSLQGGQPQH
>TRBV5-8|TRBD1|TRBJ1-4
ASNPNRQGGEKLF
>TRBV21-1|.|TRBJ2-7
ASSKSCLVGGYEQY
>TRBV4-1|.|TRBJ2-1
ASSQHISGGSYNEQF
>TRBV7-2|TRBD1|TRBJ1-1
ASSFFPTGQRNTEAF
>TRBV4-3|TRBD2|TRBJ2-1
ASSQGVGLAGENEQF
>TRBV7-8|TRBD2|TRBJ2-3
ASRAGGFTTDTQY
>TRBV5-1|.|TRBJ1-2
ASSLNAGGSNYGYT
>TRBV19|.|TRBJ1-5
ASSIRAGEIVQPQH
>TRBV28|.|TRBJ1-5
ASSLTRAGQPQH
>TRBV5-5|.|TRBJ2-2
ASNLGVLGTGELF
>TRBV30|.|TRBJ2-7
AWSPQGYEQY
>TRBV19|TRBD2|TRBJ2-3
ASSRSGTSGGRSTDTQY
>TRBV6-2/TRBV6-3|.|TRBJ1-1
ASSYSIRENTEAF
>TRBV28|.|TRBJ1-5
ASSFPDRPQH
>TRBV28|.|TRBJ2-6
ASSPGISGANVLT
>TRBV7-8|TRBD1|TRBJ1-5
ASSLAFRTGESNQPQH
>TRBV5-4|TRBD2|TRBJ2-7
ASSFGREGLYEQY
>TRBV5-1|TRBD2|TRBJ2-5
ASSLEGTSIETQY
>TRBV30|.|TRBJ2-1
AWRRGRSYNEQF
>TRBV5-1|TRBD2|TRBJ2-7
ASSLGLAGREQY
>TRBV3-1/TRBV3-2|TRBD2|TRBJ2-3
ASSHGGTGNAQY
>TRBV14|TRBD2|TRBJ2-3
ASSQDILKPTGRDTQY
>TRBV20-1|.|TRBJ1-2
SASAGGFDYGYT
>TRBV13|.|TRBJ2-6
ASSLSAGANVLT
>TRBV6-5|TRBD1|TRBJ1-4
ASSSTGNTNEKLF
>TRBV6-1|.|TRBJ1-2
ASSEFEGDNYGYT
>TRBV4-1|.|TRBJ1-3
ASSQDARGAGNTIY
>TRBV6-6|.|TRBJ1-4
ASSYEGGYEKLF
>TRBV5-8|TRBD2|TRBJ2-3
ASSRLAGRPTDTQY
>TRBV5-4|TRBD1|TRBJ2-1
ASSWDRGRDEQF
>TRBV3-1/TRBV3-2|TRBD2|TRBJ2-3
ASSQVAGATDTQY
>TRBV5-4|TRBD2|TRBJ2-5
ASSGGVLGRETQY
>TRBV6-5|.|TRBJ1-3
ASRLDKAGNTIY
>TRBV5-6|TRBD1|TRBJ2-7
ASSHWTGLEQY
>TRBV6-1|.|TRBJ1-5
ASSEPGRMDQPQH
>TRBV5-6|TRBD2|TRBJ2-3
ASSLALAGETDTQY
>TRBV18|TRBD1|TRBJ2-2
ASSPVTGLTGELF
>TRBV28|.|TRBJ1-1
ASSLGGSYTEAF
>TRBV7-2|TRBD2|TRBJ2-5
ASSLAGGPGETQY
>TRBV30|TRBD1|TRBJ2-2
AWSVPRTGDTGELF
>TRBV5-5|.|TRBJ1-4
ASSFRGTNEKLF
>TRBV7-9|TRBD2|TRBJ2-5
ASSFAGVGETQY
>TRBV3-1/TRBV3-2|.|TRBJ2-1
ASSQSRGKYNEQF
>TRBV7-6|TRBD2|TRBJ2-7
ASSPGLAVPYEQY
>TRBV7-9|.|TRBJ1-1
ASRPSWGGNMNTEAF
>TRBV27|TRBD2|TRBJ2-3
ASAVLYASGIGADTQY